These 4 T cell receptor beta chains were sequenced from one sample in a study of tumor and adjacent non-tumor tissue in lung cancer. This sample's RNA came from whole unsorted tissue. Three rounds of nested PCR, following a modified ARM-PCR protocol, produced the TCRbeta library. From the multiplex PCR reads, TCRdb called clonotypes with MiXCR, one entry per CDR3 protein. The repertoire includes roughly 70,000 distinct CDR3 sequences, roughly 72% of them detected once, and roughly 27% sits in the top ten. The material sequenced was lung tumor tissue. The receptors here all came from a man in his sixties with non-small cell lung cancer.

This chain connects TRBV5-4 to TRBJ2-3; TRBD2 is a possible D gene (6 bases). The V end was cut by 3 bases, the J end by 7 bases, with 21 bases between. This CDR3 has 16 residues. From germline, CDR1 is SGHNT and CDR2 YYREEE (reference sequence). CDR3 sequence: CASSSIEREPGNTQYF. The CDR3 DNA reads TGTGCCAGCAGCTCTATCGAACGGGAGCCGGGAAATACGCAGTATTTT.

This chain links TRBV10-3 with TRBJ2-1; TRBD2 matches at 10 bases. Germline V gene data show CDR1 as ENHRY and CDR2 as SYGVKD. This CDR3 comprises 17 residues. Trimming at V came to 0 bases and at J to 6 bases, leaving 8 bases not matched to a gene. Here the CDR3 reads CAISESGNLAGVNEQFF. The CDR3 nucleotides read TGTGCCATCAGTGAGTCGGGAAACCTAGCGGGAGTCAATGAGCAGTTCTTC.

A note on this clonotype: A junction boundary mismatches the germline segment, possibly from a read error. The rearrangement uses TRBV20-1 and TRBJ2-5; no clear D. The CDR3 is made up of 15 amino acids. The germline gives CDR1 DFQATT, CDR2 SNEGSKA (reference sequence). CDR3 in amino acids: CRAREHGSYEETQYF. DNA of the CDR3: TGCAGAGCTAGAGAGCATGGGTCCTACGAAGAGACCCAGTACTTC.

As to this clonotype: It is likely a read error, because the conserved phenylalanine at the end of the CDR3 is missing. The rearrangement joins TRBV12-3 or TRBV12-4 to TRBJ1-1; tentative D call: TRBD1 (6 bases). Trimming took 5 bases from V and 4 from J, leaving 20 bases between them. CDR3 size: 16 residues. CDR3 region: CASSLGIDKQGTEAFL. Written as DNA, the CDR3 is TGTGCCAGCAGTCTAGGAATCGACAAACAGGGCACTGAAGCTTTCCTT.